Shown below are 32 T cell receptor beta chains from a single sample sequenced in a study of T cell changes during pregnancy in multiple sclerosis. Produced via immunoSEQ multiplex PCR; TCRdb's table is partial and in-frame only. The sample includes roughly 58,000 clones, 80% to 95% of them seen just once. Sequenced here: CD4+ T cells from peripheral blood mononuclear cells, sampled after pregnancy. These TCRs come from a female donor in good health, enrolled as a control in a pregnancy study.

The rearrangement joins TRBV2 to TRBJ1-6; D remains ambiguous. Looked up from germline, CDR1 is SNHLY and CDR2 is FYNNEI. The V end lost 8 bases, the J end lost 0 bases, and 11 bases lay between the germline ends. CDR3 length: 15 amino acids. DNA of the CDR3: TGTGCCAGCGAGTCCCGTAGCTCCTATAATTCACCCCTCCACTTT. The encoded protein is CASESRSSYNSPLHF.

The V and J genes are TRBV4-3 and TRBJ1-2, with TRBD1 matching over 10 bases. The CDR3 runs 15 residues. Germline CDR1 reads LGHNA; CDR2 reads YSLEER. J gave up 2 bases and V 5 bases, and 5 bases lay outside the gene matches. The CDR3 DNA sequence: TGCGCCAGCAGCTCCTGGGACAGGGGCAACTATGGCTACACCTTC. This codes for CASSSWDRGNYGYTF.

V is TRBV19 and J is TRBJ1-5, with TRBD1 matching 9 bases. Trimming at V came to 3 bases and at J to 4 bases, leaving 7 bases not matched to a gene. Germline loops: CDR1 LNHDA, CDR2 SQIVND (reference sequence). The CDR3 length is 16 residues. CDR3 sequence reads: CASSIGGQGTNQPQHF. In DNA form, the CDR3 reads TGTGCCAGTAGTATTGGGGGACAGGGAACTAATCAGCCCCAGCATTTT.

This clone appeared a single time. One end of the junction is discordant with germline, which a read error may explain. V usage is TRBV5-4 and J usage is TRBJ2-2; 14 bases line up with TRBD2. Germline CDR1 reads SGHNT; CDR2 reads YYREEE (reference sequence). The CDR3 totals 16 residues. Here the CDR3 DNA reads TGTGCCAGCAGATTGGGGACTAGCGGGGGTACCGGGGAGCTGTTTTTT. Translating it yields CASRLGTSGGTGELFF.

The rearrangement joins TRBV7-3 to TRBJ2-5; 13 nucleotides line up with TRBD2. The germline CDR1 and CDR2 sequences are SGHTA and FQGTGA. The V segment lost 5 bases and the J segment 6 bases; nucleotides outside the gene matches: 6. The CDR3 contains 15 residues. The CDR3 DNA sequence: TGTGCCAGCAGCGCCGGGACTAGCGGGGCCCAGACCCAGTACTTC. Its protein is CASSAGTSGAQTQYF.

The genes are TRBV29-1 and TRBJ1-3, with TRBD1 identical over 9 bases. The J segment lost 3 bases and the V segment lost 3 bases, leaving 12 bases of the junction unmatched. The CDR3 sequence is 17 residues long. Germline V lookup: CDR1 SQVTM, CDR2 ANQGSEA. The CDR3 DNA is TGCAGCGTTGAGGGGCTGGGGACAGGGAGAGTTGGAAACACCATATATTTT. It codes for CSVEGLGTGRVGNTIYF.

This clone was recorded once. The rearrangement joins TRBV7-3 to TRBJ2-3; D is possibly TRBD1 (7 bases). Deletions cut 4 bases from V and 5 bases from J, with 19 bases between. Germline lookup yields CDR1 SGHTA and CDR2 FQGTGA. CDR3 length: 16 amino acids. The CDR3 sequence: CASSWRDRTGGDTQYF. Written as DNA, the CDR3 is TGTGCCAGCAGCTGGAGGGACAGAACTGGAGGAGATACGCAGTATTTT.

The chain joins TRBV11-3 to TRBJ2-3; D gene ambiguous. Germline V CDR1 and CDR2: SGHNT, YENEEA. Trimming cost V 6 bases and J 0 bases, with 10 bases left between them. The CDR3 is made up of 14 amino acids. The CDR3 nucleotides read TGTGCCAGCAGTCAAGGCGGCAGCACAGATACGCAGTATTTT. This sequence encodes CASSQGGSTDTQYF.

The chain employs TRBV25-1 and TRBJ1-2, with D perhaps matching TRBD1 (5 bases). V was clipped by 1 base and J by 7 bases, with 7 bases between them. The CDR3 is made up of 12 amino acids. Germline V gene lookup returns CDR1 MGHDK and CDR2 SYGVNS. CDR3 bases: TGTGCCAGCAGTGAATCAAGGGGTGGCTACACCTTC. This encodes CASSESRGGYTF.

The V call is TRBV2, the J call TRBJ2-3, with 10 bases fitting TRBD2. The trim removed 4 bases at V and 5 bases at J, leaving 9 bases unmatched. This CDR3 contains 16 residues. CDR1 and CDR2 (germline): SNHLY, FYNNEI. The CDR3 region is CASSGLSGGAGDTQYF. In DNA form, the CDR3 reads TGTGCCAGCAGTGGACTAAGCGGGGGGGCTGGAGATACGCAGTATTTT.

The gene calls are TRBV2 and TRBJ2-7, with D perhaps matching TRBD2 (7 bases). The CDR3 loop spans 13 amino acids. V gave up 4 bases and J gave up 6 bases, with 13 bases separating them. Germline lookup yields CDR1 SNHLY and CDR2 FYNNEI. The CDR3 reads CASSGEGGGEQYF. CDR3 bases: TGTGCCAGCAGTGGGGAGGGGGGCGGCGAGCAGTACTTC.

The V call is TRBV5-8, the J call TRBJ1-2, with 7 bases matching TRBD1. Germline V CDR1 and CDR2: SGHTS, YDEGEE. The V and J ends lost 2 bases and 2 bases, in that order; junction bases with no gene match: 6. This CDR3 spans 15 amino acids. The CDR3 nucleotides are TGTGCCAGCAGCTTATGGACAGGCCCAAACTATGGCTACACCTTC. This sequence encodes CASSLWTGPNYGYTF.

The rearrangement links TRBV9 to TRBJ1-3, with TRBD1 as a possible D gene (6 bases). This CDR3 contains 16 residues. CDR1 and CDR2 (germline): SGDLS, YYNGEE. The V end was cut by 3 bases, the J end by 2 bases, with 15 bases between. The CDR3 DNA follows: TGTGCCAGCAGCGAAAAACAGGGAAGGACTGGAAACACCATATATTTT. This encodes CASSEKQGRTGNTIYF.

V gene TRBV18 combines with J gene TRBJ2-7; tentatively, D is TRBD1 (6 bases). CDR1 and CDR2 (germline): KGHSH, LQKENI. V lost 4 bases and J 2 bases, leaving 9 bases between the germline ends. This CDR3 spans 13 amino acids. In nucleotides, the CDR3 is TGTGCCAGCTCACACGACAGGACCTACGAGCAGTACTTC. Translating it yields CASSHDRTYEQYF.

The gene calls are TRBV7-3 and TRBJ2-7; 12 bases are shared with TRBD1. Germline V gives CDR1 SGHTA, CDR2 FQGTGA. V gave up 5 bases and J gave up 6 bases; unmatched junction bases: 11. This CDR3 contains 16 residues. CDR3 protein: CASSRRGQGAAGEQYF. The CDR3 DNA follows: TGTGCCAGCAGCCGCAGGGGACAGGGGGCGGCTGGCGAGCAGTACTTC.

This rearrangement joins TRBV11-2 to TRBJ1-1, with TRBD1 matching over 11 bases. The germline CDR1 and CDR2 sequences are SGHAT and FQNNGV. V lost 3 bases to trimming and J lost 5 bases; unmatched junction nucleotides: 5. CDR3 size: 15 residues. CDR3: CASSFRTGGGTEAFF. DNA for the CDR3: TGTGCCAGCAGCTTCCGGACAGGGGGCGGGACTGAAGCTTTCTTT.

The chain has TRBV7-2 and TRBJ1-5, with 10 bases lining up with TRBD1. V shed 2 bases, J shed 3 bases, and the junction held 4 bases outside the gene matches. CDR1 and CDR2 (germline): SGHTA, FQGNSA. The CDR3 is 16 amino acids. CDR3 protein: CASSLRGQGFNQPQHF. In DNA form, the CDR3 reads TGTGCCAGCAGCTTAAGGGGACAGGGGTTCAATCAGCCCCAGCATTTT.

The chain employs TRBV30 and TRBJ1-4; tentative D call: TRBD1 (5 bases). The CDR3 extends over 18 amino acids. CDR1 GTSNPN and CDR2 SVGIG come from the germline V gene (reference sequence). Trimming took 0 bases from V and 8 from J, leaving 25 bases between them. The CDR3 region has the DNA TGTGCCTGGAGTGTAGTACTAAGTGGTGCAGGGCCGCGGGAAAAACTGTTTTTT. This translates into CAWSVVLSGAGPREKLFF.

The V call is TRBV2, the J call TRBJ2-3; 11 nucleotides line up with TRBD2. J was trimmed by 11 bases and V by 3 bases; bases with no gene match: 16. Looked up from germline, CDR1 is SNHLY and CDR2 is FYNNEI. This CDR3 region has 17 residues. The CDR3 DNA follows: TGTGCCAGCAGTGACTCGTCGGGTAGCGGGGGGGCCGAGGGGCAGTATTTT. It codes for CASSDSSGSGGAEGQYF.

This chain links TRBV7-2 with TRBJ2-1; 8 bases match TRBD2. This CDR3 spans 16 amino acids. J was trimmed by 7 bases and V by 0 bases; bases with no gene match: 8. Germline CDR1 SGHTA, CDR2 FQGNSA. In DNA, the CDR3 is TGTGCCAGCAGCTTAGCTGGGGGCGGGGGGACGAATGAGCAGTTCTTC. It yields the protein CASSLAGGGGTNEQFF. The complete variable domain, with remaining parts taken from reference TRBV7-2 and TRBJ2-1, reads GAGVSQSPSNKVTEKGKDVELRCDPISGHTALYWYRQSLGQGLEFLIYFQGNSAPDKSGLPSDRFSAERTGGSVSTLTIQRTQQEDSAVYLCASSLAGGGGTNEQFFGPGTRLTVL.

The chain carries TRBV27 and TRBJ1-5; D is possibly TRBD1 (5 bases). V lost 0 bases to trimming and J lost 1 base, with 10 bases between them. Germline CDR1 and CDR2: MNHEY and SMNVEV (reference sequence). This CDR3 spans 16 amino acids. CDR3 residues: CASSLSPHRSNQPQHF. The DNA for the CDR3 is TGTGCCAGCAGTTTATCGCCCCACAGGAGCAATCAGCCCCAGCATTTT.

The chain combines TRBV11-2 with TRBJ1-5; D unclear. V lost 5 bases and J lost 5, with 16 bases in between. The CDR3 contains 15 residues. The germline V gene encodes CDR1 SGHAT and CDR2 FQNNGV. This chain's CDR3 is CASSPLGGFDQPQHF. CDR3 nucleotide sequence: TGTGCCAGCAGCCCCCTAGGTGGGTTTGATCAGCCCCAGCATTTT.

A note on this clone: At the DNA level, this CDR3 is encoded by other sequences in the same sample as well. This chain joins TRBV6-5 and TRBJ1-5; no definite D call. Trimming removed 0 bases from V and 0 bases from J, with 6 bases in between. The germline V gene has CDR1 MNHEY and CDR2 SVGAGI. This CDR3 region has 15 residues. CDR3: CASSYSGFSNQPQHF. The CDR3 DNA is TGTGCCAGCAGTTACTCCGGTTTTAGCAATCAGCCCCAGCATTTT.

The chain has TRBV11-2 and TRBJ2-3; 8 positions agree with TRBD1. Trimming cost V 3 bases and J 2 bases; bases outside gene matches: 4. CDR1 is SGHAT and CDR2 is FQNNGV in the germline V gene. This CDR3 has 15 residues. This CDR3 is CASSFQGAVTDTQYF. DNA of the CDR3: TGTGCCAGCAGCTTTCAGGGGGCGGTCACAGATACGCAGTATTTT.

CDR3 sequence (DNA): TGCGCCAGCAGCCAACTTGGGACAGGGGCCTACGAGCAGTACTTC. It codes for CASSQLGTGAYEQYF. This sequence joins TRBV4-1 and TRBJ2-7; 10 bases are shared with TRBD1. V was clipped by 2 bases and J by 2 bases; unmatched bases: 3. The CDR3 is 15 amino acids. Germline values: CDR1 MGHRA, CDR2 YSYEKL.

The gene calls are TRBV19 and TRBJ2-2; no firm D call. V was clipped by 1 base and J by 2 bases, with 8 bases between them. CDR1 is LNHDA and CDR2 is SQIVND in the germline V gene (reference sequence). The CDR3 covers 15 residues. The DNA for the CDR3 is TGTGCCAGTAGTATAGGGCACAAAAACACCGGGGAGCTGTTTTTT. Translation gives CASSIGHKNTGELFF.

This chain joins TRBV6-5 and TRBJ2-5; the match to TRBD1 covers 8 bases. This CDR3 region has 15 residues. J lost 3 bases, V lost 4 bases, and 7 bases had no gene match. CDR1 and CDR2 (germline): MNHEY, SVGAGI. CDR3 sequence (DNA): TGTGCCAGCAGTTTCTCCGGGACAGGCGAAGAGACCCAGTACTTC. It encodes CASSFSGTGEETQYF.

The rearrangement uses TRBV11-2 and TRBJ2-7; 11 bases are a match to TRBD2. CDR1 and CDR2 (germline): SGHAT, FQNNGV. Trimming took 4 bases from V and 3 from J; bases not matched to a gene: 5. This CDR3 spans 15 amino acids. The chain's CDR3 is CASSSLAGAVYEQYF. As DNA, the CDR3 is TGTGCCAGCAGCTCACTAGCGGGGGCCGTCTACGAGCAGTACTTC.

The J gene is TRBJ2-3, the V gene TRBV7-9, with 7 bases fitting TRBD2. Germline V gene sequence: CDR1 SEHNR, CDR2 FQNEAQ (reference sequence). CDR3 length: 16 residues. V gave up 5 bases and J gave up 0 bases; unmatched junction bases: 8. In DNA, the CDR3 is TGTGCCAGCAGCCAACGGAGCGGGGCTAGCACAGATACGCAGTATTTT. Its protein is CASSQRSGASTDTQYF.

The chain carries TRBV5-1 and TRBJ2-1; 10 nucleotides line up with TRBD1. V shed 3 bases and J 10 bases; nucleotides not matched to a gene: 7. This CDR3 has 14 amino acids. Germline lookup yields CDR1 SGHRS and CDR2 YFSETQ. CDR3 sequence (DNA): TGCGCCAGCAGCTCCGGGACAGGGGTACGGGAGCAGTTCTTC. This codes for CASSSGTGVREQFF.

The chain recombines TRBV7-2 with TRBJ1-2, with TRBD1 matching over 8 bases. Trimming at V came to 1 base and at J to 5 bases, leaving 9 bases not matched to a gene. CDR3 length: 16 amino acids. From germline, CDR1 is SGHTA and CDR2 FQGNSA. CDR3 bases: TGTGCCAGCAGCTTAGGCCGGGACAGGTTGACATATGGCTACACCTTC. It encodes CASSLGRDRLTYGYTF.

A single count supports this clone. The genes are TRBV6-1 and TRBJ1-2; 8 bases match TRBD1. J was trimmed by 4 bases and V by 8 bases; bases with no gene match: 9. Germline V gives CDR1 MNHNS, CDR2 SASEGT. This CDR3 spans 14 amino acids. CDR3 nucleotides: TGTGCCAGCGTACCGGGACAGGCGATCTATGGCTACACCTTC. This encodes CASVPGQAIYGYTF.